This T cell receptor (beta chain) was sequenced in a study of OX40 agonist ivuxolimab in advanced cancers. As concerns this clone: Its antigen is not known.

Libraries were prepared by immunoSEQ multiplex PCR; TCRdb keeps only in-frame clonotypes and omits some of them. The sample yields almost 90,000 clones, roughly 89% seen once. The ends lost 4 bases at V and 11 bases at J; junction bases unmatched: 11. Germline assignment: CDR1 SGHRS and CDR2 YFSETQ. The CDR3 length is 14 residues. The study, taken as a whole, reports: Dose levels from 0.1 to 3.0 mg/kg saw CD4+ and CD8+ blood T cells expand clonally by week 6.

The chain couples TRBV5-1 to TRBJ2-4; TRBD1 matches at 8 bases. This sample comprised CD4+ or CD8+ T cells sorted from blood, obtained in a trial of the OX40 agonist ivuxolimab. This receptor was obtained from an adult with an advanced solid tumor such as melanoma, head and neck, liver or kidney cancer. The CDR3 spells CASSLRDGQGVQYF. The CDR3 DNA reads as TGCGCCAGCAGCCTACGCGATGGACAGGGAGTTCAGTACTTC.